The clone carrying this TCR beta chain has a handful of counts. From the RT-PCR reads, TCRdb called clonotypes with MiXCR, one entry per CDR3 protein. The data show 530,000 or so distinct CDR3 sequences, 25% seen once. The data derive from a study of response to subunit inactivated influenza vaccine. In germline, CDR1 is SSHAT, CDR2 FNYEAQ (reference sequence). The CDR3 has 15 amino acids. The V call is TRBV7-7, the J call TRBJ2-1; 7 nucleotides line up with TRBD1. Sequenced here: CD4+ T cells sorted from PBMCs, sampled around 5 days after vaccination. The TCR originated in a man over 45 who received an inactivated influenza vaccine. This CDR3 reads CATPPAGTDNNEQFF. CDR3 DNA sequence: TGTGCTACCCCACCCGCCGGGACAGATAACAATGAGCAGTTCTTC.